One and the same sample provided the 29 T cell receptor beta chains below, sequenced in a study of cytomegalovirus exposure and HLA in healthy donors. Vbeta (60) and Jbeta (13) primers were used in the PCR. Clones were read by immunoSEQ multiplex PCR, and TCRdb kept only the in-frame ones, dropping some. The repertoire holds 150,000 to 200,000 clones, less than 90% seen once, with approximately 0.26% in the top ten. Specimen: PBMCs. Receptor source: a boy between 10 and 17 years old in good health and CMV-seronegative.

The V and J genes are TRBV4-3 and TRBJ2-7; weak D call: TRBD1 (6 bases). This CDR3 comprises 15 residues. Trimming removed 3 bases at V and 3 bases at J, with 15 bases between. Germline CDR1 is LGHNA and CDR2 is YSLEER. The CDR3 nucleotides read TGCGCCAGCAGCCAGCACCGGGACACGCTCTACGAGCAGTACTTC. Its protein product is CASSQHRDTLYEQYF.

The chain combines TRBV7-9 with TRBJ2-1; 12 nucleotides agree with TRBD2. With 5 bases clipped from V and 7 bases from J, the junction kept 9 bases outside the gene matches. CDR3 length: 16 residues. CDR1 SEHNR and CDR2 FQNEAQ come from the germline V gene (reference sequence). The CDR3 protein is CASSAILAGGWNEQFF. CDR3 sequence (DNA): TGTGCCAGCAGCGCCATACTAGCGGGAGGCTGGAATGAGCAGTTCTTC.

V usage is TRBV5-1 and J usage is TRBJ1-2; 7 bases line up with TRBD1. The CDR3 length is 16 residues. V lost 1 base and J lost 8; bases outside the gene matches: 14. The germline gives CDR1 SGHRS, CDR2 YFSETQ. CDR3 sequence reads: CASSLIGGGDLRGYTF. The DNA for the CDR3 is TGCGCCAGCAGCTTGATAGGGGGCGGTGATCTTAGAGGCTACACCTTC. Complete variable domain (other parts from reference TRBV5-1 and TRBJ1-2): KAGVTQTPRYLIKTRGQQVTLSCSPISGHRSVSWYQQTPGQGLQFLFEYFSETQRNKGNFPGRFSGRQFSNSRSEMNVSTLELGDSALYLCASSLIGGGDLRGYTFGSGTRLTVV.

V usage is TRBV19 and J usage is TRBJ1-5; D is possibly TRBD1 (6 bases). CDR1 is LNHDA, CDR2 SQIVND, per germline (reference sequence). This CDR3 has 17 amino acids. The V end was cut by 2 bases, the J end by 5 bases, with 19 bases between. The CDR3 DNA reads as TGTGCCAGTAGTATACCGGCAGGGGCCGTCCACCATCAGCCCCAGCATTTT. It specifies CASSIPAGAVHHQPQHF.

This chain links TRBV5-1 with TRBJ1-2, with no clear D. Germline assignment: CDR1 SGHRS and CDR2 YFSETQ. This CDR3 is 13 amino acids long. Trimming took 2 bases from V and 4 from J, leaving 9 bases between them. CDR3 nucleotide sequence: TGCGCCAGCAGCTTAGAAAACTTCTATGGCTACACCTTC. Residues: CASSLENFYGYTF.

The chain employs TRBV2 and TRBJ1-2, with no clear D. CDR1 and CDR2 (germline): SNHLY, FYNNEI. This CDR3 has 12 amino acids. Between the trimmed V and J ends, which lost 7 bases and 4 bases, there was a span of 10 bases. The CDR3 region has the DNA TGTGCCAGCACGTACAGAGCCTATGGCTACACCTTC. This translates into CASTYRAYGYTF. Full variable domain (rest looked up from reference TRBV2 and TRBJ1-2): EPEVTQTPSHQVTQMGQEVILRCVPISNHLYFYWYRQILGQKVEFLVSFYNNEISEKSEIFDDQFSVERPDGSNFTLKIRSTKLEDSAMYFCASTYRAYGYTFGSGTRLTVV.

V usage is TRBV7-6 and J usage is TRBJ1-2; D is unresolved. The V end was cut by 5 bases, the J end by 4 bases, with 29 bases between. The CDR3 spans 19 residues. CDR1 SGHVS and CDR2 FNYEAQ come from the germline V gene. The CDR3 here is CASSPQSGQRTANFYGYTF. The DNA for the CDR3 is TGTGCCAGCAGCCCTCAATCGGGTCAAAGAACCGCCAACTTCTATGGCTACACCTTC.

The chain is built from TRBV7-9 and TRBJ2-7; 11 nucleotides agree with TRBD2. There are 17 residues in the CDR3. Germline-derived CDR1 and CDR2 are SEHNR and FQNEAQ (reference sequence). Trimming took 1 base from V and 7 from J; bases not matched to a gene: 12. Written as DNA, the CDR3 is TGTGCCAGCAGCTTAGTACTAGCGGGAGTCTTATCGGGGGAGCAGTACTTC. Its protein product is CASSLVLAGVLSGEQYF.

This clone came up once. The V gene is TRBV5-6, the J gene TRBJ2-7; a possible D gene is TRBD1 (6 bases). Germline CDR1 and CDR2: SGHDT and YYEEEE. V was shortened by 3 bases and J by 0 bases, with 13 bases between the two germline ends. The CDR3 runs to 15 residues. The CDR3, as DNA: TGTGCCAGCAGCTCGCGAGGACAGAGCTCCTACGAGCAGTACTTC. It encodes CASSSRGQSSYEQYF. Complete variable domain (other parts from reference TRBV5-6 and TRBJ2-7): DAGVTQSPTHLIKTRGQQVTLRCSPKSGHDTVSWYQQALGQGPQFIFQYYEEEERQRGNFPDRFSGHQFPNYSSELNVNALLLGDSALYLCASSSRGQSSYEQYFGPGTRLTVT.

The chain carries TRBV5-1 and TRBJ1-2, with D unclear. Germline V gene lookup returns CDR1 SGHRS and CDR2 YFSETQ. There are 16 residues in the CDR3. Trimming took 4 bases from V and 2 from J, leaving 18 bases between them. In DNA, the CDR3 is TGCGCCAGCAGCCCTAGCTCGGGGATAAGGAACTATGGCTACACCTTC. Amino acids: CASSPSSGIRNYGYTF.

The V and J genes are TRBV20-1 and TRBJ1-1; D ambiguous. From germline, CDR1 is DFQATT and CDR2 SNEGSKA (reference sequence). The germline V and J ends were trimmed by 0 bases and 11 bases, with 10 bases remaining between them. This CDR3 contains 11 residues. The CDR3: CSARDQAGAFF. The CDR3 nucleotides read TGCAGTGCTAGAGATCAAGCGGGGGCTTTCTTT.

This chain uses TRBV5-1 with TRBJ2-3, with D possibly matching TRBD1 (5 bases). The CDR3 extends over 16 amino acids. Trimming took 0 bases from V and 8 from J, leaving 19 bases between them. In germline, CDR1 is SGHRS, CDR2 YFSETQ. In DNA form, the CDR3 reads TGCGCCAGCAGCTTGGCTCAAGGGAAGCAACAGGTTACGCAGTATTTT. This codes for CASSLAQGKQQVTQYF.

The chain employs TRBV25-1 and TRBJ2-2, with TRBD2 matching 11 bases. Trimming at V came to 2 bases and at J to 6 bases, leaving 2 bases not matched to a gene. The CDR3 length is 15 residues. Germline-derived CDR1 and CDR2 are MGHDK and SYGVNS. The CDR3 bases are TGTGCCAGCAGTGAAGGGACTAGCGGCCCCGGGGAGCTGTTTTTT. Its translation is CASSEGTSGPGELFF.

The genes are TRBV7-9 and TRBJ2-7; D call uncertain. Germline CDR1 and CDR2: SEHNR and FQNEAQ (reference sequence). V lost 1 base and J lost 6, with 7 bases in between. The CDR3 is 12 residues long. The CDR3 sequence is CASSLVSTEQYF. The CDR3 coding sequence is TGTGCCAGCAGCTTAGTGAGCACCGAGCAGTACTTC.

This chain connects TRBV7-9 to TRBJ2-3; TRBD2 aligns across 8 bases. V was pared by 0 bases and J by 0 bases, with 2 bases of the junction left unmatched. The CDR3 loop spans 16 amino acids. The V gene's germline CDR1 is SEHNR and CDR2 FQNEAQ (reference sequence). Here the CDR3 reads CASSLARGGSTDTQYF. In nucleotides, the CDR3 is TGTGCCAGCAGCTTAGCACGCGGGGGGAGCACAGATACGCAGTATTTT.

The V call is TRBV7-2, the J call TRBJ2-7, with 11 bases matching TRBD1. This CDR3 spans 17 amino acids. From germline, CDR1 is SGHTA and CDR2 FQGNSA. Germline trimming cut 0 bases from V and 4 bases from J; bases unmatched to any gene: 8. DNA for the CDR3: TGTGCCAGCAGCTTAGCAGTGGGACAGGGGGTTCGTTACGAGCAGTACTTC. Its protein product is CASSLAVGQGVRYEQYF.

The chain uses TRBV4-3 and TRBJ2-3, with TRBD2 matching over 7 bases. Trimming cost V 0 bases and J 3 bases; bases outside gene matches: 3. The CDR3 consists of 15 residues. Germline CDR1 reads LGHNA; CDR2 reads YSLEER. The CDR3, as DNA: TGCGCCAGCAGCCAAGAGGGGCGGGGGACAGATACGCAGTATTTT. Protein product: CASSQEGRGTDTQYF.

The chain links TRBV28 to TRBJ2-7; 9 bases align to TRBD1. The CDR3 length is 16 residues. J was trimmed by 0 bases and V by 5 bases; bases with no gene match: 8. Germline V lookup: CDR1 MDHEN, CDR2 SYDVKM. The CDR3 loop reads CASSGTGTGFSYEQYF. The CDR3 DNA reads TGTGCCAGCAGTGGCACCGGGACAGGGTTCTCCTACGAGCAGTACTTC. The full variable domain, with the rest looked up from reference TRBV28 and TRBJ2-7, is DVKVTQSSRYLVKRTGEKVFLECVQDMDHENMFWYRQDPGLGLRLIYFSYDVKMKEKGDIPEGYSVSREKKERFSLILESASTNQTSMYLCASSGTGTGFSYEQYFGPGTRLTVT.

V and J are TRBV7-8 and TRBJ2-1; no reliable D call. V was shortened by 3 bases and J by 8 bases, with 17 bases between the two germline ends. CDR1 is SGHVS and CDR2 is FQNEAQ in the germline V gene. The CDR3 consists of 15 residues. The CDR3 is CASSLVAHSEDEQFF. The CDR3 DNA is TGTGCCAGCAGCTTGGTCGCTCATTCTGAGGATGAGCAGTTCTTC.

The gene calls are TRBV2 and TRBJ1-2; TRBD1 matches 7 bases. The CDR3 contains 14 residues. Germline V CDR1 and CDR2: SNHLY, FYNNEI. J was trimmed by 2 bases and V by 9 bases; bases with no gene match: 9. The CDR3 region has the DNA TGTGCCAGTACTCAGACAGGGTTCAACTATGGCTACACCTTC. It is translated as CASTQTGFNYGYTF.

The chain couples TRBV6-1 to TRBJ1-1; D possibly corresponds to TRBD1 (6 bases). This CDR3 has 14 residues. Germline assignment: CDR1 MNHNS and CDR2 SASEGT. The germline V and J ends were trimmed by 3 bases and 7 bases, with 15 bases remaining between them. CDR3: CASSEWEGVVEAFF. Here the CDR3 DNA reads TGTGCCAGCAGTGAGTGGGAGGGGGTAGTTGAAGCTTTCTTT.

The chain combines TRBV28 with TRBJ2-7; D is possibly TRBD1 (5 bases). CDR1 is MDHEN and CDR2 is SYDVKM in the germline V gene. Trimming took off 5 bases at V and 0 bases at J, with 17 bases between the two ends. The CDR3 runs 16 residues. The CDR3 loop reads CASSPLVGLSSYEQYF. The CDR3 bases are TGTGCCAGCAGTCCTCTCGTGGGGCTGAGCTCCTACGAGCAGTACTTC.

The chain combines TRBV9 with TRBJ2-7; 10 nucleotides align to TRBD1. This CDR3 region has 15 residues. Trimming cost V 0 bases and J 7 bases; bases outside gene matches: 7. From germline, CDR1 is SGDLS and CDR2 YYNGEE. For the CDR3, the DNA is TGTGCCAGCAGCGTAGGGGGACAGGGGATCCATGAGCAGTACTTC. It codes for CASSVGGQGIHEQYF.

The V and J genes are TRBV4-3 and TRBJ2-6; D is unclear. V shed 3 bases and J shed 4 bases, with 10 bases lying between them. Germline values: CDR1 LGHNA, CDR2 YSLEER. This CDR3 is 15 amino acids long. The CDR3 region has the DNA TGCGCCAGCAGCCACCGCGGAACAGGGGCCAACGTCCTGACTTTC. Amino acids: CASSHRGTGANVLTF.

This clone has only one observation. CDR3 in amino acids: CASTSQRTGSSPLHF. The CDR3 DNA sequence: TGCGCCAGCACCAGCCAAAGGACAGGGTCGTCACCCCTCCACTTT. The chain combines TRBV10-2 with TRBJ1-6, with 8 bases that match TRBD1. The CDR3 length is 15 residues. V dropped 7 bases and J dropped 10; count of bases not matched to a gene: 12. Germline V CDR1 and CDR2: WSHSY, SAAADI.

This clone was observed a few times. The chain has TRBV19 and TRBJ1-5; TRBD1 is a possible D gene (6 bases). In germline, CDR1 is LNHDA, CDR2 SQIVND (reference sequence). The CDR3 totals 18 residues. V was shortened by 0 bases and J by 6 bases, with 21 bases between the two germline ends. This CDR3 reads CASSIDVLTGQPGQPQHF. CDR3 bases: TGTGCCAGTAGTATAGACGTCCTGACCGGACAGCCAGGTCAGCCCCAGCATTTT.

This chain joins TRBV5-6 and TRBJ2-5, with 7 positions matching TRBD1. The end of the DNA fits TRBJ2-7 better, so the J call may be wrong. This CDR3 is built from 16 residues. Germline loops: CDR1 SGHDT, CDR2 YYEEEE. CDR3 residues: CASSFLRDSLSYEQYF. The CDR3 nucleotides read TGTGCCAGCAGCTTTCTCCGGGACAGCCTCTCCTACGAGCAGTACTTC.

The gene calls are TRBV4-3 and TRBJ1-2; a possible D gene is TRBD1 (5 bases). The CDR3 sequence is 14 residues long. CDR1 is LGHNA and CDR2 is YSLEER in the germline V gene. Trimming took off 3 bases at V and 4 bases at J, with 12 bases between the two ends. In DNA form, the CDR3 reads TGCGCCAGCAGCCATGTAGGGGCCCTCTATGGCTACACCTTC. Translation: CASSHVGALYGYTF.

This chain joins TRBV6-5 and TRBJ1-2, with 7 bases aligning to TRBD1. Unmatched junction bases numbered 10, after V lost 2 bases and J lost 4 bases. Germline CDR1 and CDR2: MNHEY and SVGAGI. The CDR3 is 16 residues long. The CDR3 sequence is CASSYVSAGQTYGYTF. The CDR3 bases are TGTGCCAGCAGTTACGTGTCGGCGGGACAGACCTATGGCTACACCTTC.